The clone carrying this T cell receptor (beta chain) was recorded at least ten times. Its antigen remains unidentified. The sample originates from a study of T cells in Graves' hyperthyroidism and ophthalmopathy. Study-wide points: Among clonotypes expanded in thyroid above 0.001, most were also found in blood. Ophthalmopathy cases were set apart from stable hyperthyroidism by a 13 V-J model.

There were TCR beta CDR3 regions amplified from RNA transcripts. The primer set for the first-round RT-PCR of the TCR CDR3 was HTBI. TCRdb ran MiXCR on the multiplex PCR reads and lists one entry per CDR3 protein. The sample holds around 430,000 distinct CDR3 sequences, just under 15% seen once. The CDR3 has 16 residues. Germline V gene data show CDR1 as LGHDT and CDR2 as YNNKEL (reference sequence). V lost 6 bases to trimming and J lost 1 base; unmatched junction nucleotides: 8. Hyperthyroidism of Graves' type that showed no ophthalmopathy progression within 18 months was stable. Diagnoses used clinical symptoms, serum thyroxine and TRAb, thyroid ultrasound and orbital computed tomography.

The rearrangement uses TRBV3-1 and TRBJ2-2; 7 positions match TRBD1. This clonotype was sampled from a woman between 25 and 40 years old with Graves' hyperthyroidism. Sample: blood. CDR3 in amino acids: CASRTKGQMNTGELFF. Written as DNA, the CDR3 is TGTGCCAGCAGGACAAAGGGACAGATGAACACCGGGGAGCTGTTTTTT.